This entry describes one TCR beta chain. Its antigen is unknown. The sample originates from a study of shared clonotypes between healthy human individuals. TCRdb's copy holds only in-frame clones and misses some; the assay was immunoSEQ multiplex PCR. The sample gives some 2,100,000 clones, under 95% of which show up once; about 1.5% is in the top ten. The naive CD8 subset, CD45RO-negative cells positively selected for CCR7, excluded terminally differentiated effector memory CD45RA+ cells. Study observations and caveats: Only a few donors were included, so the genetic and exposure-history diversity represented was limited. Non-shared clonotypes displayed generation probabilities falling below those of clonotypes present in all four donors. Naive CD4 clonotypes were shared across a handful of donors at about 5%.

Sequencing was performed on naive CD8+ T cells from PBMCs. This clonotype was sampled from a man between 18 and 29 years old in good health. Some clones in this sample may be carry-over from other donors' samples.

The CDR3 reads CASSDTGNIQYF. CDR3 nucleotide sequence: TGTGCCAGCAGCGACACTGGGAACATTCAGTACTTC. The chain uses TRBV9 and TRBJ2-4; D call uncertain. The CDR3 runs to 12 residues. Germline-derived CDR1 and CDR2 are SGDLS and YYNGEE. Trimming took 3 bases from V and 7 from J, leaving 8 bases between them.